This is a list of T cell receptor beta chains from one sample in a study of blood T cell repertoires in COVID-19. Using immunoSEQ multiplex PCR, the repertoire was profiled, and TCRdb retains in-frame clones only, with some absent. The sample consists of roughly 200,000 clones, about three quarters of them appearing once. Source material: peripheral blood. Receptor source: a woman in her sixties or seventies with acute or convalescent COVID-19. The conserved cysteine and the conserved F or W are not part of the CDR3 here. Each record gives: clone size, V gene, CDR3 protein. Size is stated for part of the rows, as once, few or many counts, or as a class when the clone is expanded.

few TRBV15 ATSRGYGGEKLF
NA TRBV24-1 ATSGLAGGLYTGELF
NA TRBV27 ASSLIQSPAIYNEQF
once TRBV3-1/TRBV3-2 ASSQDTDLAGETQY
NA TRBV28 ASSLGGEGQPQH
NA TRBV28 ASGHRDRVEKLF
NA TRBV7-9 ASSAWIGTGYQPQH
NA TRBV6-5 ASTSSGSVYEQY
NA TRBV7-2 ASSSPGGWETQY
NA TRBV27 ASSGRTGGWSPLH
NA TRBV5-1 ASFAGTSTDTQY
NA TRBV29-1 SVTGLAGVNEQF
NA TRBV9 ASSVFGGGSGEQF
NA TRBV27 ASSLSVRGSYNSPLH
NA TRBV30 AWSGGVTEAF
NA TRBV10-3 AISEPGTSGINEQF
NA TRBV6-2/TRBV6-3 ASSYVPVWLAGYEQY
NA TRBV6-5 ASSSLDRGRAHEQY
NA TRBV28 ASRESSYEQY
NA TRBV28 ASSLPGTGTEAF
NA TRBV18 ASSPGGTSNYGYT
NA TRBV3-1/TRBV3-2 ASSQDWDPGAAVYQETQY
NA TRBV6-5 ASSSDRPEAF
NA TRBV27 ASSSRTGGVYEQY
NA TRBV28 ASNRPGTGKGYT
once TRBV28 ASSHPRGYT
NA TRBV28 ASSQGLTIHSF
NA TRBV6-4 ASSDDSSGANVLT
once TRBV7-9 ASSLQGFGYT
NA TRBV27 ASRVRLAGAVQF
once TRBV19 ASSIDRDRIL
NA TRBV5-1 ASSLIQGTNEKLF
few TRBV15 ATSRGQGNLYGYT
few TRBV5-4 ASSLPGGRTEAF
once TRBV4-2 ASSQGGPQETQY
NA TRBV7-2 ASSFNHNEQF
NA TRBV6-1 ASSVAGRDTQY
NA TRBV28 ASMGGRSYNEQF
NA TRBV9 ASSRSLSSYNEQF
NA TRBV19 ASSLTWRTNYGYT
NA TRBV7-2 ASSRGDRDGYT
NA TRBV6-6 ASSYGGGRDGELF
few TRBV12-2 ASRLALGRGRDKNIQY